Reported below is one T cell receptor (beta chain). Its cognate antigen is unknown. Trimming stripped 2 bases from V and 1 base from J, with 5 bases between. CDR1 is MGHDK and CDR2 is SYGVNS in the germline V gene. This CDR3 comprises 14 residues. The data are from a study of OX40 agonist ivuxolimab in advanced cancers. Across the study: Eligibility rules accepted prior anti-PD-1, anti-PD-L1 or anti-CTLA-4 therapy, and approximately 40% had some. Study-wide results and caveats: Researchers report that CD8+ T cells had, on average, more expanded clones than CD4+.

TCRdb's table, derived via immunoSEQ multiplex PCR, lists solely in-frame clones and lacks some. Here the sample spans 3,500 or so clones, 65% to 85% being singletons. The chain links TRBV25-1 to TRBJ2-2, with no clear D. The sequence derives from an adult with an advanced solid tumor such as melanoma, head and neck, liver or kidney cancer. Here the sequenced sample was CD4+ or CD8+ T cells sorted from blood, taken in a trial of the OX40 agonist ivuxolimab. CDR3 sequence (DNA): TGTGCCAGCAGTGAACTGCAGAACACCGGGGAGCTGTTTTTT. Translated, it gives CASSELQNTGELFF. Full variable domain (missing parts from reference TRBV25-1 and TRBJ2-2): EADIYQTPRYLVIGTGKKITLECSQTMGHDKMYWYQQDPGMELHLIHYSYGVNSTEKGDLSSESTVSRIRTEHFPLTLESARPSHTSQYLCASSELQNTGELFFGEGSRLTVL.